The text below deals with one TCR beta chain. Authors' methods: Quantification of nucleated cells was approximated via reference gene primer amplification. Only in-frame clones appear in the TCRdb table, and some are missing; sequencing was by immunoSEQ multiplex PCR. V, J and clone size are taken as reported in that table, and D and trimming were inferred from the DNA itself. The sample records 100,000 to 150,000 clones, about 93% being singletons. These data are taken from a study of blood T cell repertoires in COVID-19. The wider study: The United States, Italy and Spain provided the acute and convalescent COVID-19 samples.

CDR3 length equals 17 residues. The trim removed 1 base at V and 1 base at J, leaving 8 bases unmatched. Germline V gene lookup returns CDR1 SGHAT and CDR2 FQNNGV. Source material: peripheral blood. The clonotype was recovered from a man aged 50 to 60 with COVID-19, enrolled during active disease. V gene TRBV11-2 combines with J gene TRBJ2-7; 9 nucleotides align to TRBD1. The DNA of the CDR3 is TGTGCCAGCAGCTTAGGTCAGGGGACAGGGCTATCCTACGAGCAGTACGTC. Translated: CASSLGQGTGLSYEQYV.